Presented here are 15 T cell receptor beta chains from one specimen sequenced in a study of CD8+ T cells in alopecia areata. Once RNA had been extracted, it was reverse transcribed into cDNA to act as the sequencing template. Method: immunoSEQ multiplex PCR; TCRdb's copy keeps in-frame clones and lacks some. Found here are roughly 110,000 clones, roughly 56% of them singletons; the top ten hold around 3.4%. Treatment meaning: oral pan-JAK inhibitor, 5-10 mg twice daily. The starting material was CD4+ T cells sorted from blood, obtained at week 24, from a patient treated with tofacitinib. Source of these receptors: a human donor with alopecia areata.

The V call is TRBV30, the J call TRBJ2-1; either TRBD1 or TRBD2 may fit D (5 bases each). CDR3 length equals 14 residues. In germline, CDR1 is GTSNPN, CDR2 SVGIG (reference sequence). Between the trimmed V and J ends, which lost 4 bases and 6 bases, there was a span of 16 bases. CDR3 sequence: CAWNQGLAGNEQFF. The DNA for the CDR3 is TGTGCCTGGAACCAGGGCCTAGCTGGCAATGAGCAGTTCTTC.

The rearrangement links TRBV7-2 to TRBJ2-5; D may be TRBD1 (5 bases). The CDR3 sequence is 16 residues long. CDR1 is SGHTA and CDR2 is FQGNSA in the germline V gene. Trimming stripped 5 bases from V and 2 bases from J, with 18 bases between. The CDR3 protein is CASSLSSRKGQETQYF. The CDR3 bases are TGTGCCAGCAGCCTAAGCTCAAGGAAGGGGCAAGAGACCCAGTACTTC. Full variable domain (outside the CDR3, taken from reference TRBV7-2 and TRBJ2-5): GAGVSQSPSNKVTEKGKDVELRCDPISGHTALYWYRQSLGQGLEFLIYFQGNSAPDKSGLPSDRFSAERTGGSVSTLTIQRTQQEDSAVYLCASSLSSRKGQETQYFGPGTRLLVL.

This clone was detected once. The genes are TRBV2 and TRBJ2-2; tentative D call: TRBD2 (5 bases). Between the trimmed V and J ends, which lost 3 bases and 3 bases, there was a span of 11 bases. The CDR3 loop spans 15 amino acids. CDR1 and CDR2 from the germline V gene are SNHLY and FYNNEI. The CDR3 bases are TGTGCCAGCAGTGAGGTACTAGGTTACACCGGGGAGCTGTTTTTT. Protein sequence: CASSEVLGYTGELFF.

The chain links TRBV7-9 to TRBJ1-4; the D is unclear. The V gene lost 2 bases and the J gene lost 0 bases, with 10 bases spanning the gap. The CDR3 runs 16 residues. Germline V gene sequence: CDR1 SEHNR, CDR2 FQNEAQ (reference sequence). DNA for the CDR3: TGTGCCAGCAGCTTATACAGTGGGACAACTAATGAAAAACTGTTTTTT. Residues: CASSLYSGTTNEKLFF.

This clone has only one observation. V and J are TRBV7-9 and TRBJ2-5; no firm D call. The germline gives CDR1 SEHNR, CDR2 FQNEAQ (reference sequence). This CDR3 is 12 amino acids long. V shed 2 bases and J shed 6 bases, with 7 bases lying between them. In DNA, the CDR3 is TGTGCCAGCAGCTTACTTGAAAAGACCCAGTACTTC. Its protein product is CASSLLEKTQYF. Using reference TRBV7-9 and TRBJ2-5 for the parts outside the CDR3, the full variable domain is DTGVSQNPRHKITKRGQNVTFRCDPISEHNRLYWYRQTLGQGPEFLTYFQNEAQLEKSRLLSDRFSAERPKGSFSTLEIQRTEQGDSAMYLCASSLLEKTQYFGPGTRLLVL.

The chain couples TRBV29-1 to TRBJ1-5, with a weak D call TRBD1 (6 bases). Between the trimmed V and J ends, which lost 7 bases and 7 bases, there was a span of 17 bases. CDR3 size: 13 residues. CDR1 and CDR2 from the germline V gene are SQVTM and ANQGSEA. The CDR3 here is CSALQGVNQPQHF. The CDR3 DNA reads TGCAGCGCACTACAGGGAGTAAACCAGCCCCAGCATTTT.

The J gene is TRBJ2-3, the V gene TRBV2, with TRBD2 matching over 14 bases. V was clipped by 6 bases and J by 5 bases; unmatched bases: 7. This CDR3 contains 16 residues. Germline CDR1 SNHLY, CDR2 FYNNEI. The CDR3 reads CASRQGLAGGEDTQYF. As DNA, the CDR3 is TGTGCCAGCAGACAAGGACTAGCGGGGGGCGAAGATACGCAGTATTTT.

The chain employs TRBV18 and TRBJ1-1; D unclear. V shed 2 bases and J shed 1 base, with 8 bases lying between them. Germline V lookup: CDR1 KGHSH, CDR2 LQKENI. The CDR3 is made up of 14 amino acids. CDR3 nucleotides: TGTGCCAGCTCACCAGCAGTGGAGAACACTGAAGCTTTCTTT. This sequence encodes CASSPAVENTEAFF.

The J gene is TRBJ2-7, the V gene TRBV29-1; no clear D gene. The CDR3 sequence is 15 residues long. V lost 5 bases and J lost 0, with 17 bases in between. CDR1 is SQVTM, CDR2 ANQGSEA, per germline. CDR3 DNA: TGCAGCGTTAAAGGCATATCGGCGACCTCCTACGAGCAGTACTTC. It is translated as CSVKGISATSYEQYF.

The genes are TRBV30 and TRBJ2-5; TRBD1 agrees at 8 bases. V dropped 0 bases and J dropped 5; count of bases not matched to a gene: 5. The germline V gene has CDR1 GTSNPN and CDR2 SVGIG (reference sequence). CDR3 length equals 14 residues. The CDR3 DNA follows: TGTGCCTGGAGTGTAGGACAGGGCATGGAGACCCAGTACTTC. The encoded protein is CAWSVGQGMETQYF.

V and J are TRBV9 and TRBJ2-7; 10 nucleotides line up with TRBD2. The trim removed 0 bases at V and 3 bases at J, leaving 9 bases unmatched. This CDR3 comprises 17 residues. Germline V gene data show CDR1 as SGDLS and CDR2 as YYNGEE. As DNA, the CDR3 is TGTGCCAGCAGCGTAGAGCGGGGGGGGCGCGGTTTCTACGAGCAGTACTTC. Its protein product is CASSVERGGRGFYEQYF.

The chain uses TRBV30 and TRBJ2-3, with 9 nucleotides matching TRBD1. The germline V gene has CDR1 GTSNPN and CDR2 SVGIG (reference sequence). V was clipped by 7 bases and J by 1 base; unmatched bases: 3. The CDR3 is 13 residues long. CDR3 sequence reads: CASRTGGTDTQYF. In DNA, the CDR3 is TGTGCCTCAAGGACAGGGGGCACAGATACGCAGTATTTT.

The CDR3, as DNA: TGTGCCAGCAGCCCTCGTAGGCTAGCGGGGGGCACAGATACGCAGTATTTT. The encoded protein is CASSPRRLAGGTDTQYF. The chain is built from TRBV7-2 and TRBJ2-3; the match to TRBD2 covers 10 bases. This CDR3 is 17 amino acids long. V dropped 5 bases and J dropped 1; count of bases not matched to a gene: 9. The germline V gene encodes CDR1 SGHTA and CDR2 FQGNSA.

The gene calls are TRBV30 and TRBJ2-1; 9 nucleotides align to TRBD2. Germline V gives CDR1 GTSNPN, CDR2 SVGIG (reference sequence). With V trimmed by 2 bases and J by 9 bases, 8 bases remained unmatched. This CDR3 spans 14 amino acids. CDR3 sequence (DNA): TGTGCCTGGAGTAAGATAGCGGGGGCCCTTGAGCAGTTCTTC. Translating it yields CAWSKIAGALEQFF.

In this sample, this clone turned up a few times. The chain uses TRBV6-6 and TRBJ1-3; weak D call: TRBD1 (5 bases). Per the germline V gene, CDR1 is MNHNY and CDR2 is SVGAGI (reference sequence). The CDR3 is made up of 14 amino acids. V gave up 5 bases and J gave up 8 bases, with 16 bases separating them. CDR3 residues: CASSRQGGGDTIYF. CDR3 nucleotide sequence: TGTGCCAGCAGTCGCCAGGGAGGTGGGGACACCATATATTTT.